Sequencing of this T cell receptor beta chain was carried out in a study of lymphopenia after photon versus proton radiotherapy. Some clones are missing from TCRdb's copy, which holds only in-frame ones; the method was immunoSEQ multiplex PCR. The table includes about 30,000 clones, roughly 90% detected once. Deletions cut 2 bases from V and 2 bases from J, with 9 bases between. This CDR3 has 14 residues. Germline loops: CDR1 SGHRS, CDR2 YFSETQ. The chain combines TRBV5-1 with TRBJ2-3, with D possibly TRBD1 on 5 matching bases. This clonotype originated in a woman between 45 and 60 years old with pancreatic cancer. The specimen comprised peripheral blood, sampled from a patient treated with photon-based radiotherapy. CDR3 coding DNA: TGCGCCAGCAGCTTAGGACACGCCACAGATACGCAGTATTTT. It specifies CASSLGHATDTQYF.